This T cell receptor beta chain is drawn from a study of identical twins. General study points: Analyses based on zero insertions could be partly confounded by invariant MAIT and iNKT cells. Instead of following the same donors, the conclusions were based on cross-sectional statistical analysis.

This clonotype was found once. Antigen specificity is unknown. The junction differs from germline at one of its ends, possibly a read error. Everyone who donated was a healthy Caucasian. A universal primer site was incorporated via template switching, and the cDNA contained unique molecular identifiers. TCRdb used MiXCR to reprocess the 5' RACE reads, holding one entry per CDR3 protein. The data contain 1,800,000 or so distinct CDR3 sequences, around 29% of them singletons. The CDR3 spans 12 residues. This TCR derives from a newborn girl in good health. The specimen sequenced was cord blood. The chain uses TRBV12-3 or TRBV12-4 and TRBJ2-1; D unclear. CDR3 DNA: TGTGCCAGCACTACCTGGCCCCCTGAGCAGGTCTTC. Amino acid sequence: CASTTWPPEQVF.